This TCR beta chain is from a study of cytomegalovirus exposure and HLA in healthy donors. 13 Jbeta primers and 60 Vbeta primers were used for the PCR. Clones were read by immunoSEQ multiplex PCR, and TCRdb kept only the in-frame ones, dropping some. The top ten hold 1.5% to 2% of the sample, which has more than 200,000 clones, around 79% seen once. A remark on this clone: Antigen: not known.

The study, taken as a whole, reports: Previous analysis showed most TCR beta V segments were productive about 87% or about 30% of the time.

CDR1 and CDR2 (germline): SGDLS, YYNGEE. After removal of 2 bases from V and 6 bases from J, the junction contained 5 bases not matched to a gene. The CDR3 extends over 14 amino acids. Donors showed nominal health when sampled, although they likely had unrecorded immune exposures. The TCR sequence derives from a male donor in good health and CMV-seronegative. The gene calls are TRBV9 and TRBJ1-2, with 9 positions matching TRBD1. The sequenced sample was PBMCs. The CDR3 DNA reads TGTGCCAGCAGCGTCCACCGGACAGGGGATGGCTACACCTTC. Its translation is CASSVHRTGDGYTF.